This TCR beta chain came from a study of T cells in Graves' hyperthyroidism and ophthalmopathy. Study context: The blood sample was taken at first diagnosis, before treatment began.

Diagnostic decisions used clinical symptoms, serum thyroxine and TRAb, thyroid ultrasound and orbital computed tomography. This clonotype was picked up a small number of times. Trimming cost V 6 bases and J 3 bases, with 15 bases left between them. The CDR3 consists of 15 residues. In germline, CDR1 is MNHEY, CDR2 SVGEGT. The TCR beta CDR3 regions underwent amplification using RNA transcripts as the source. During a first-round RT-PCR of the TCR CDR3, the HTBI primer set was used. One entry per CDR3 protein, called by TCRdb with MiXCR from the multiplex PCR reads. The sample yields hundreds of thousands of distinct CDR3 sequences, just under 20% seen once.

The chain employs TRBV6-2 or TRBV6-3 and TRBJ1-5, with a tentative D call TRBD1 (6 bases). The clonotype was recovered from a man aged 35-49 years with Graves' ophthalmopathy. Sequencing was performed on blood. In DNA form, the CDR3 reads TGTGCCAGCAGGGGGTCAGGACAGATCAATCAGCCCCAGCATTTT. Its translation is CASRGSGQINQPQHF.